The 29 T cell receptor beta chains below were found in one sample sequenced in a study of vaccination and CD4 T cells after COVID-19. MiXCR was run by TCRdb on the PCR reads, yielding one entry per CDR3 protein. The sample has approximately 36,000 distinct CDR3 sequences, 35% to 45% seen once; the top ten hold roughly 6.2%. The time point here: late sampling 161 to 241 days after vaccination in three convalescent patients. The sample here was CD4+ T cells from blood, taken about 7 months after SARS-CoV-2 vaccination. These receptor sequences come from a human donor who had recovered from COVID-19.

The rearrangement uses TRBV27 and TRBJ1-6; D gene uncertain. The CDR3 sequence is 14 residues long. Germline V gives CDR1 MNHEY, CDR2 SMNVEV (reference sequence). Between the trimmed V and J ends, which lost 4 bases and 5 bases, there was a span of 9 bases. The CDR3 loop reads CASSSADHNSPLHF. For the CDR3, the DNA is TGTGCCAGCAGTTCTGCTGACCATAATTCACCCCTCCACTTT.

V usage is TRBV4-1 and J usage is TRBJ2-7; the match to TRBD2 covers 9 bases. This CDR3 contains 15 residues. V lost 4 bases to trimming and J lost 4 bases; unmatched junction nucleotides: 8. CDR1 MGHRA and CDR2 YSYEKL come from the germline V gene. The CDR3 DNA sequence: TGCGCCAGCAGCCCCTTAGCGGGAGTTTGGTACGAGCAGTACTTC. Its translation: CASSPLAGVWYEQYF.

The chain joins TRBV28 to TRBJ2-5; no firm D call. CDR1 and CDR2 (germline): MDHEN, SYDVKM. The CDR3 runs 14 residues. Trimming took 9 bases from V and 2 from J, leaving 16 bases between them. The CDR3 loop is CASCITGLQETQYF. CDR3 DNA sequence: TGTGCCAGTTGTATAACCGGATTGCAAGAGACCCAGTACTTC.

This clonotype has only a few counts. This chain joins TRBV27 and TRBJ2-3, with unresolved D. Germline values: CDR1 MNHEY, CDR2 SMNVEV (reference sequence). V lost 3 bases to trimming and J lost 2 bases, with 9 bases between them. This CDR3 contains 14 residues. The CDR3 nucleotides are TGTGCCAGCAGTTTTGGTGGAAACACAGATACGCAGTATTTT. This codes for CASSFGGNTDTQYF.

CDR3 protein: CASSLLGQMTYEQYF. The CDR3 DNA follows: TGTGCCAGCAGCCTACTGGGACAGATGACCTACGAGCAGTACTTC. The rearrangement uses TRBV6-1 and TRBJ2-7; the match to TRBD1 covers 7 bases. Germline CDR1 MNHNS, CDR2 SASEGT. Trimming cost V 6 bases and J 2 bases; bases outside gene matches: 10. The CDR3 is made up of 15 amino acids.

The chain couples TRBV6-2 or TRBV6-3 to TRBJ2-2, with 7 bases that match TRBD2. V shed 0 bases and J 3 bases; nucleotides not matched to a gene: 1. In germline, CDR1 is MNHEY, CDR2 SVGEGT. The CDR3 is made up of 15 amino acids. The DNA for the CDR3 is TGTGCCAGCAGTTACTCCGCGGGGGACACCGGGGAGCTGTTTTTT. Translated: CASSYSAGDTGELFF.

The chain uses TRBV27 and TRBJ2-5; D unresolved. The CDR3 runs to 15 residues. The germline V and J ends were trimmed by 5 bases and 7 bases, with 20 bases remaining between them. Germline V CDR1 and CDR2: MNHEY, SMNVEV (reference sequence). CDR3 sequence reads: CASSPPGSWGATQYF. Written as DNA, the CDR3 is TGTGCCAGCAGTCCCCCGGGCTCATGGGGTGCGACCCAGTACTTC.

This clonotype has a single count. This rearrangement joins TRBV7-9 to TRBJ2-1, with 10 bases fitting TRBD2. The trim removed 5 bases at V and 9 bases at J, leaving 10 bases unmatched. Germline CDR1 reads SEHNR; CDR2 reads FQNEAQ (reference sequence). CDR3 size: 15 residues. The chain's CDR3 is CASSKLAGRTFEQFF. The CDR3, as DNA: TGTGCCAGCAGCAAACTAGCGGGAAGAACCTTTGAGCAGTTCTTC.

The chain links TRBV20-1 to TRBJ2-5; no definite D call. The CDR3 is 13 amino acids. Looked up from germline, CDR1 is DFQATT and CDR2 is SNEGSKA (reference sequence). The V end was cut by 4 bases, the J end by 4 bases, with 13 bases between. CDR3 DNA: TGCAGTGCTACCGTCCGGTCTGTAGAGACCCAGTACTTC. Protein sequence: CSATVRSVETQYF.

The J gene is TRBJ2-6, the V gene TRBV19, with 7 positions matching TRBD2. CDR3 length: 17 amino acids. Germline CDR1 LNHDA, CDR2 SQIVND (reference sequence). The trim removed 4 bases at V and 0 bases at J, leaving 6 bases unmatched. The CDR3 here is CASSKGTTFSGANVLTF. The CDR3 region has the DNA TGTGCCAGTAGTAAAGGGACTACATTCTCTGGGGCCAACGTCCTGACTTTC.

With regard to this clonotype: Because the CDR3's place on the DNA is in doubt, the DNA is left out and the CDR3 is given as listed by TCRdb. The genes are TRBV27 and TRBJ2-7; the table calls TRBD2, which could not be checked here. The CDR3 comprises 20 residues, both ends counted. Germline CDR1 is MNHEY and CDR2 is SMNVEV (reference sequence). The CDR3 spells CASSFYICSARASGRSEQYF.

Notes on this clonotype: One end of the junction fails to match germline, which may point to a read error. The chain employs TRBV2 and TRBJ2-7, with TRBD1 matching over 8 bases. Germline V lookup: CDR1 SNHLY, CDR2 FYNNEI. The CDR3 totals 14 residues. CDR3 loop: CASSEPLQGEEQYF. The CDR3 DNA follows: TGTGCTAGCAGTGAGCCACTACAGGGGGAGGAGCAGTACTTC.

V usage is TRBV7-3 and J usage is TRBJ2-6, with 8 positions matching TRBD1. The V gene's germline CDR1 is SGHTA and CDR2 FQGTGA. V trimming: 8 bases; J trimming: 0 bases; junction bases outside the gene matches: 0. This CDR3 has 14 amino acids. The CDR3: CASGTGSGANVLTF. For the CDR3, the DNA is TGTGCCAGCGGGACAGGCTCTGGGGCCAACGTCCTGACTTTC.

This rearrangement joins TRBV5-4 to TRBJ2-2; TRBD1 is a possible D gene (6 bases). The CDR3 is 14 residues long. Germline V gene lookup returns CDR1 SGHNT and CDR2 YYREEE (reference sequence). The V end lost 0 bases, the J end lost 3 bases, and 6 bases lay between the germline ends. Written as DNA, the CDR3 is TGTGCCAGCAGCTTGGACAGGGACACCGGGGAGCTGTTTTTT. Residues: CASSLDRDTGELFF. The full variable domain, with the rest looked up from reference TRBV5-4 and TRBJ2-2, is ETGVTQSPTHLIKTRGQQVTLRCSSQSGHNTVSWYQQALGQGPQFIFQYYREEENGRGNFPPRFSGLQFPNYSSELNVNALELDDSALYLCASSLDRDTGELFFGEGSRLTVL.

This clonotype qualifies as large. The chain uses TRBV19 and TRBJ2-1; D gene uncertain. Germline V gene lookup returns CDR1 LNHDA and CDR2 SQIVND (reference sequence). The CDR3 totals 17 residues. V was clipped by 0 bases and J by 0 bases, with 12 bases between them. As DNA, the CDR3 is TGTGCCAGTAGTATAGATCCCTTGGGCCCCTCCTACAATGAGCAGTTCTTC. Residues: CASSIDPLGPSYNEQFF.

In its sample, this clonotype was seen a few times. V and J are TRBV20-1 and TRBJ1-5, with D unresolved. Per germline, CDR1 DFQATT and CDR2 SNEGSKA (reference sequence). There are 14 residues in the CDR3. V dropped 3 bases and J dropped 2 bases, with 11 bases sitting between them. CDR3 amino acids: CSARNAAGNQPQHF. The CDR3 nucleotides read TGCAGTGCTAGGAACGCGGCAGGCAATCAGCCCCAGCATTTT.

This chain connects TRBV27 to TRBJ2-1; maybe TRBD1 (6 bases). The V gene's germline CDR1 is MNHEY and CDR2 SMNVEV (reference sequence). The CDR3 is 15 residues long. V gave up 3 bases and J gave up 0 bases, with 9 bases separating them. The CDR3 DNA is TGTGCCAGCAGTTTGACAGGAAACTCCTACAATGAGCAGTTCTTC. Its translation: CASSLTGNSYNEQFF.

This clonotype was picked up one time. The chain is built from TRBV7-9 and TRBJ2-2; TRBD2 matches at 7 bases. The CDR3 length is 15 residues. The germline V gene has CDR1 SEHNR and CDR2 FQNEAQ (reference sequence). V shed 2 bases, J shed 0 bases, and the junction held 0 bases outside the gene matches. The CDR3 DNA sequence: TGTGCCAGCAGCTTACTAGCGGCGAACACCGGGGAGCTGTTTTTT. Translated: CASSLLAANTGELFF.

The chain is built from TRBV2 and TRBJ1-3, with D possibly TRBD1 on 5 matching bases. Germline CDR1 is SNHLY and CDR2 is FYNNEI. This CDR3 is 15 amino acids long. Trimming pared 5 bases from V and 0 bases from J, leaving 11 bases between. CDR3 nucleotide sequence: TGTGCCAGCAGTCAGCCGACAGCCTCTGGAAACACCATATATTTT. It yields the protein CASSQPTASGNTIYF.

CDR3 region: CASSLSSYSGYTF. CDR3 nucleotides: TGTGCCAGCAGTTTAAGCTCTTATAGTGGCTACACCTTC. This chain connects TRBV27 to TRBJ1-2; D is ambiguous. From germline, CDR1 is MNHEY and CDR2 SMNVEV (reference sequence). Trimming left V 2 bases short and J 7 bases short, with 11 bases between. This CDR3 has 13 residues.

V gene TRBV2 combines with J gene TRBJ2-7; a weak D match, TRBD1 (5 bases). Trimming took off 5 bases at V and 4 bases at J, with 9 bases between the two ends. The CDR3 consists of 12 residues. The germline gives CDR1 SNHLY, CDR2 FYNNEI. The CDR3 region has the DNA TGTGCCAGCAGTAGGGGAAATTACGAGCAGTACTTC. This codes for CASSRGNYEQYF.

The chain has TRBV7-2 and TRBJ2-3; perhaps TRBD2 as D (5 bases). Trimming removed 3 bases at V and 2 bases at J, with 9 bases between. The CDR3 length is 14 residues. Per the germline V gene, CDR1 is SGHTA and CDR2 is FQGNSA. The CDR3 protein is CASSLGGHTDTQYF. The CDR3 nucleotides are TGTGCCAGCAGCTTGGGCGGGCACACAGATACGCAGTATTTT.

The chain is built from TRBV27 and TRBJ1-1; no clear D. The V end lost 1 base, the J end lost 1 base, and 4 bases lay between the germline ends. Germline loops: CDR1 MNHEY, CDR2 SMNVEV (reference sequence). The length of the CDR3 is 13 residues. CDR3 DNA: TGTGCCAGCAGTTTATACGGGAACACTGAAGCTTTCTTT. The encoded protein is CASSLYGNTEAFF.

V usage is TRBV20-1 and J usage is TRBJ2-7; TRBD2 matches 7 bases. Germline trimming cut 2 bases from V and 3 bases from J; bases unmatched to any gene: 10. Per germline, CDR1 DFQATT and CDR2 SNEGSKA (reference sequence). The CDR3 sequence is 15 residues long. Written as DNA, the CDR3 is TGCAGTGCTAGACCCCCGGTAAGGGAGGGCTACGAGCAGTACTTC. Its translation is CSARPPVREGYEQYF.

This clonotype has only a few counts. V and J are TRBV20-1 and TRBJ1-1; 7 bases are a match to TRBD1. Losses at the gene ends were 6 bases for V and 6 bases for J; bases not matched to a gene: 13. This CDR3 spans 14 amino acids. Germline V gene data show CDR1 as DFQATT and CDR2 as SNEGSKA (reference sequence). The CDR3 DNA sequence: TGCAGTGCGCTAGGGGGCAGTCCGGCTTCTGAAGCTTTCTTT. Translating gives CSALGGSPASEAFF.

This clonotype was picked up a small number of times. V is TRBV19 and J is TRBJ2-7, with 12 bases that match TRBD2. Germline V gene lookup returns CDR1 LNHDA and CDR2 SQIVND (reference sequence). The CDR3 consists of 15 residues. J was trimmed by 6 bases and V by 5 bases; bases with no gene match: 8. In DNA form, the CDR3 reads TGTGCCAGTAGTCTAGCGGGAGGGCTATTAAGCGAGCAGTACTTC. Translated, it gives CASSLAGGLLSEQYF.

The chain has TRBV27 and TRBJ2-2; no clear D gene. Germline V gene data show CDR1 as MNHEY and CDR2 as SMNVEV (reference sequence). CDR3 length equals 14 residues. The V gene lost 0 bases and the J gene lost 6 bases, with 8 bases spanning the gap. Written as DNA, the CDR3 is TGTGCCAGCAGTTTATCGGCTGGGTCCGGGGAGCTGTTTTTT. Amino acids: CASSLSAGSGELFF.

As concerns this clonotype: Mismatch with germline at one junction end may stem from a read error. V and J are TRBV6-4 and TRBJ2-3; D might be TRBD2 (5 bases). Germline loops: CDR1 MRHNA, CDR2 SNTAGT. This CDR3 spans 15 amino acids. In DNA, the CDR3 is TGTGCCAGCAGTGACTCGAGTGGAGCGGCAGATACGCGGTATTTT. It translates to CASSDSSGAADTRYF.

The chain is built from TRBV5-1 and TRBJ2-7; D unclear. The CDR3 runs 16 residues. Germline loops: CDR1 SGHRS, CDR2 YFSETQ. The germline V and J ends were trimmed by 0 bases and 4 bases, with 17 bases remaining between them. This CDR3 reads CASSLGRDHVGYEQYF. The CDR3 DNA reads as TGCGCCAGCAGCTTGGGACGTGACCATGTTGGTTACGAGCAGTACTTC.